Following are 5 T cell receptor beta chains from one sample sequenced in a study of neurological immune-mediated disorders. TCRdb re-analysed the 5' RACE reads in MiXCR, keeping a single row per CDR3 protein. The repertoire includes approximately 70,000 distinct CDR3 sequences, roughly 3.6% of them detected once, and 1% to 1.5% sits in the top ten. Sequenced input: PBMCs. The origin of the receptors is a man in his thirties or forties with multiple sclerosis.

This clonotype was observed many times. CDR3 sequence: CASNRAGDTDTQYF. CDR3 DNA sequence: TGTGCCAGCAACCGGGCAGGGGACACAGATACGCAGTATTTT. The chain links TRBV12-3 or TRBV12-4 to TRBJ2-3; maybe TRBD1 (6 bases). The CDR3 runs to 14 residues. V dropped 7 bases and J dropped 2 bases, with 13 bases sitting between them.

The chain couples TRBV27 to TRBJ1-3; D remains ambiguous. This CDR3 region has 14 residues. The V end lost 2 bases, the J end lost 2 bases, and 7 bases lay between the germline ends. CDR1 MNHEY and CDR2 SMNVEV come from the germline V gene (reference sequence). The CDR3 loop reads CASSLGRPGNTIYF. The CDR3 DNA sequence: TGTGCCAGCAGTTTAGGAAGGCCTGGAAACACCATATATTTT.

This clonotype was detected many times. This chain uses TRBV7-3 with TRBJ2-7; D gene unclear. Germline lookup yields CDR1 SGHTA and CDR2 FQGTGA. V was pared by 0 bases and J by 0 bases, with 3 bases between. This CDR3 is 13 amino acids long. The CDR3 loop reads CASSLTASYEQYF. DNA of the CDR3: TGTGCCAGCAGCTTAACGGCCTCCTACGAGCAGTACTTC.

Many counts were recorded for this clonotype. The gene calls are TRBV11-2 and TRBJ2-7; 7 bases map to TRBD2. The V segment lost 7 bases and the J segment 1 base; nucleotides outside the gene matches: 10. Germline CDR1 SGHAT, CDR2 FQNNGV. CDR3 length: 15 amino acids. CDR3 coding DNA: TGTGCCAGCATCCGATCTGGGGGGGAGTCCTACGAGCAGTACTTC. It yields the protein CASIRSGGESYEQYF.

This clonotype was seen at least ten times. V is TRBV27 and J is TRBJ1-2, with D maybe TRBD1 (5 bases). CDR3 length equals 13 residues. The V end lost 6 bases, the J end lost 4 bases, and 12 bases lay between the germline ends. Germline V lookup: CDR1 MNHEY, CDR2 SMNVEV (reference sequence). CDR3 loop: CASRPGGGYGYTF. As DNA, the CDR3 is TGTGCCAGCAGGCCGGGGGGGGGCTATGGCTACACCTTC.